The 19 T cell receptor beta chains reported below all come from one sample, sequenced in a study of blood T cell repertoires in COVID-19. Libraries were prepared by immunoSEQ multiplex PCR; TCRdb keeps only in-frame clonotypes and omits some of them. The data contain about 60,000 clones, around 80% of them seen just once; the ten biggest clones take up just under 6.5%. Sequences were obtained from peripheral blood. Receptors were obtained from a human donor in a cohort sampled during active COVID-19.

The gene calls are TRBV5-6 and TRBJ1-2, with TRBD1 identical over 8 bases. Germline lookup yields CDR1 SGHDT and CDR2 YYEEEE. The CDR3 runs 17 residues. Germline trimming cut 0 bases from V and 3 bases from J; bases unmatched to any gene: 10. The CDR3 sequence is CASSLAGQGNPYYGYTF. The CDR3 DNA reads TGTGCCAGCAGCTTGGCAGGACAGGGTAATCCCTACTATGGCTACACCTTC.

This sequence joins TRBV6-5 and TRBJ1-3; D perhaps matches TRBD1 (5 bases). V was clipped by 6 bases and J by 0 bases, with 9 bases between them. CDR3 length equals 14 residues. Germline CDR1 MNHEY, CDR2 SVGAGI. The CDR3 spells CASRRQSSGNTIYF. CDR3 coding DNA: TGTGCCAGCAGAAGACAGAGCTCTGGAAACACCATATATTTT.

The chain uses TRBV19 and TRBJ1-1; maybe TRBD1 (6 bases). The germline gives CDR1 LNHDA, CDR2 SQIVND (reference sequence). The CDR3 loop spans 12 amino acids. Trimming took 5 bases from V and 11 from J, leaving 15 bases between them. The CDR3 DNA reads as TGTGCCAGTAGTGTACAACAGGGTCCGGCTTTCTTT. Its protein is CASSVQQGPAFF. The variable domain in full, completed from reference TRBV19 and TRBJ1-1, reads DGGITQSPKYLFRKEGQNVTLSCEQNLNHDAMYWYRQDPGQGLRLIYYSQIVNDFQKGDIAEGYSVSREKKESFPLTVTSAQKNPTAFYLCASSVQQGPAFFGQGTRLTVV.

This sequence joins TRBV19 and TRBJ2-6; D call uncertain. The CDR3 extends over 15 amino acids. V was pared by 4 bases and J by 0 bases, with 7 bases between. Germline V gives CDR1 LNHDA, CDR2 SQIVND (reference sequence). The CDR3 reads CASSKWASGANVLTF. The CDR3 DNA follows: TGTGCCAGTAGTAAATGGGCCTCTGGGGCCAACGTCCTGACTTTC.

V and J are TRBV7-8 and TRBJ1-5; D uncertain. V lost 8 bases and J 7 bases, leaving 18 bases between the germline ends. This CDR3 comprises 14 residues. Germline CDR1 and CDR2: SGHVS and FQNEAQ. The CDR3 reads CASSGPLGVQPQHF. Written as DNA, the CDR3 is TGTGCCAGCTCCGGACCGCTGGGAGTGCAGCCCCAGCATTTT.

The CDR3 sequence is CASSPRHQETQYF. CDR3 in DNA: TGTGCCAGCAGTCCGAGGCACCAAGAGACCCAGTACTTC. This rearrangement joins TRBV7-6 to TRBJ2-5; the D is unclear. The V and J ends lost 6 bases and 0 bases respectively, with 8 bases between them. Germline CDR1 and CDR2: SGHVS and FNYEAQ. The CDR3 runs 13 residues.

This chain connects TRBV27 to TRBJ1-6, with 8 nucleotides matching TRBD1. This CDR3 has 15 amino acids. J was trimmed by 10 bases and V by 0 bases; bases with no gene match: 5. The germline gives CDR1 MNHEY, CDR2 SMNVEV (reference sequence). CDR3 sequence reads: CASSLSWTGNSPLHF. CDR3 in DNA: TGTGCCAGCAGTTTATCGTGGACAGGGAACTCACCCCTCCACTTT.

The chain recombines TRBV19 with TRBJ1-6, with a weak D call TRBD1 (5 bases). V gave up 7 bases and J gave up 8 bases, with 21 bases separating them. This CDR3 is 16 amino acids long. Germline assignment: CDR1 LNHDA and CDR2 SQIVND (reference sequence). CDR3 loop: CASTSGTLGFDSPLHF. CDR3 nucleotides: TGTGCCAGTACCTCCGGGACTCTGGGATTCGATTCACCCCTCCACTTT. The full variable domain, its missing parts supplied by reference TRBV19 and TRBJ1-6, is DGGITQSPKYLFRKEGQNVTLSCEQNLNHDAMYWYRQDPGQGLRLIYYSQIVNDFQKGDIAEGYSVSREKKESFPLTVTSAQKNPTAFYLCASTSGTLGFDSPLHFGNGTRLTVT.

J is TRBJ1-2 and V is TRBV10-2; TRBD1 might be the D (5 bases). The V end lost 3 bases, the J end lost 3 bases, and 14 bases lay between the germline ends. Per germline, CDR1 WSHSY and CDR2 SAAADI. This CDR3 comprises 15 residues. The CDR3 here is CASSDGGTLHYGYTF. The CDR3 DNA follows: TGCGCCAGCAGTGACGGAGGGACCCTCCACTATGGCTACACCTTC.

The rearrangement uses TRBV6-5 and TRBJ2-7; 8 bases align to TRBD1. The trim removed 11 bases at V and 1 base at J, leaving 4 bases unmatched. The length of the CDR3 is 12 residues. Germline assignment: CDR1 MNHEY and CDR2 SVGAGI. In nucleotides, the CDR3 is TGTGCCGCCCGGACAGGGTCCTACGAGCAGTACTTC. Translating it yields CAARTGSYEQYF.

The V call is TRBV30, the J call TRBJ2-7; a weak D match, TRBD2 (6 bases). The CDR3 is made up of 15 amino acids. Germline CDR1 GTSNPN, CDR2 SVGIG (reference sequence). V dropped 4 bases and J dropped 7 bases, with 23 bases sitting between them. CDR3 coding DNA: TGTGCCTGGAAGAGGGCGGGAACCGATTCAGGGGAGCAGTACTTC. Translation: CAWKRAGTDSGEQYF. Drawing the rest from reference TRBV30 and TRBJ2-7, the complete variable domain is SQTIHQWPATLVQPVGSPLSLECTVEGTSNPNLYWYRQAAGRGLQLLFYSVGIGQISSEVPQNLSASRPQDRQFILSSKKLLLSDSGFYLCAWKRAGTDSGEQYFGPGTRLTVT.

The genes are TRBV2 and TRBJ2-7, with TRBD1 matching over 9 bases. The germline V gene has CDR1 SNHLY and CDR2 FYNNEI. V was pared by 6 bases and J by 6 bases, with 9 bases of the junction left unmatched. The CDR3 sequence is 14 residues long. The CDR3 region has the DNA TGTGCCAGCAGAGACCGAACAGGGGGCGGCGAGCAGTACTTC. This gives the protein CASRDRTGGGEQYF.

The chain combines TRBV5-1 with TRBJ2-3; 8 positions agree with TRBD1. The germline V gene encodes CDR1 SGHRS and CDR2 YFSETQ. The CDR3 is 14 residues long. Unmatched junction bases numbered 4, after V lost 1 base and J lost 6 bases. The CDR3 sequence: CASSLFRTGDTQYF. The DNA for the CDR3 is TGCGCCAGCAGCTTGTTTAGGACAGGGGATACGCAGTATTTT.

The genes are TRBV10-3 and TRBJ1-2, with TRBD1 as a possible D gene (6 bases). This CDR3 contains 13 residues. Trimming took off 4 bases at V and 5 bases at J, with 11 bases between the two ends. CDR1 is ENHRY, CDR2 SYGVKD, per germline. The CDR3 bases are TGTGCCATCAGTGCTCAGGGACAATATGGCTACACCTTC. Residues: CAISAQGQYGYTF.

This clone was detected only once. The rearrangement uses TRBV3-1 (or the pseudogene TRBV3-2) and TRBJ2-5; D remains unclear. Germline assignment: CDR1 LGHDT and CDR2 YNNKEL (reference sequence). Trimming pared 4 bases from V and 4 bases from J, leaving 4 bases between. CDR3 length equals 11 residues. CDR3 sequence reads: CASSLGETQYF. CDR3 DNA sequence: TGTGCCAGCAGCCTCGGAGAGACCCAGTACTTC.

The CDR3, as DNA: TGTGCCAGCAGCTTAGATCTATTAGGGGGCTCCGAAAAACTGTTTTTT. Residues: CASSLDLLGGSEKLFF. J is TRBJ1-4 and V is TRBV11-2; 7 bases line up with TRBD1. The germline V gene has CDR1 SGHAT and CDR2 FQNNGV. Trimming took 0 bases from V and 8 from J; bases not matched to a gene: 9. The CDR3 sequence is 16 residues long.

The V and J genes are TRBV24-1 and TRBJ2-5, with 7 positions matching TRBD1. Germline CDR1 and CDR2: KGHDR and SFDVKD. J lost 2 bases, V lost 7 bases, and 9 bases had no gene match. This CDR3 spans 15 amino acids. This CDR3 reads CATRGFRGQQETQYF. DNA of the CDR3: TGTGCCACCAGGGGATTTAGGGGGCAACAAGAGACCCAGTACTTC.

The CDR3 DNA sequence: TGTGCCAGCTCATCCGGGACTTTTGAGAAAGAGACCCAGTACTTC. This codes for CASSSGTFEKETQYF. The chain recombines TRBV18 with TRBJ2-5; a weak D match, TRBD2 (6 bases). The germline V and J ends were trimmed by 5 bases and 3 bases, with 16 bases remaining between them. Germline values: CDR1 KGHSH, CDR2 LQKENI. CDR3 length: 15 residues.

The gene calls are TRBV5-1 and TRBJ2-1; 11 bases align to TRBD2. Germline CDR1 is SGHRS and CDR2 is YFSETQ. V lost 4 bases and J lost 4; bases outside the gene matches: 4. The CDR3 length is 15 residues. CDR3 DNA sequence: TGCGCCAGCAGCGGGGGGACTAGCGGATACAATGAGCAGTTCTTC. Protein sequence: CASSGGTSGYNEQFF.